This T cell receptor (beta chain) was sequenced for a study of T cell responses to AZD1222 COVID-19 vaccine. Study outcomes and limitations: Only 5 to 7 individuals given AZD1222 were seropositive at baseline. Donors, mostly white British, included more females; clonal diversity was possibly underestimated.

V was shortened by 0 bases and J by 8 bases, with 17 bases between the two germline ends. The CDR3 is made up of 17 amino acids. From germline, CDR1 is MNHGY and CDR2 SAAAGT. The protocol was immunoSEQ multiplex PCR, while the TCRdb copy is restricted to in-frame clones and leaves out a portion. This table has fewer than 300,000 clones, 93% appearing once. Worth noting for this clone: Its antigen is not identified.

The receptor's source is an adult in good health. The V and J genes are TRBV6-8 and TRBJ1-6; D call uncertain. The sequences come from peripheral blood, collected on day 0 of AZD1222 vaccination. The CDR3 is CASSYSTTTLDDSPLHF. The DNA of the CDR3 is TGTGCCAGCAGTTACTCGACGACGACCCTGGACGATTCACCCCTCCACTTT.